These T cell receptor beta chains were read from a single sample in a study of CD8+CD57+ T cells in acquired aplastic anemia. MiXCR, run by TCRdb on the reads, gives a single entry per CDR3 protein. The data show roughly 190,000 distinct CDR3 sequences, around 47% seen once. The sample comprised sorted CD4+, CD8+, or CD8+CD57+ T cells (not recorded which) from PBMCs. The receptors were sampled from a human donor with aplastic anemia. CDR3s include the opening cysteine and the closing phenylalanine or tryptophan. D genes are given only for firm matches. Size is omitted from some rows. Given values are once, few, many or a class for expanded clones.

v_call	d_call	j_call	clone_size	cdr3_aa	cdr3_nt
TRBV11-2	TRBD2	TRBJ2-3	many	CASSLDRLAGTTDTQYF	TGTGCCAGCAGCTTAGATCGGCTAGCGGGAACGACAGATACGCAGTATTTT
TRBV20-1	NA	TRBJ1-4	many	CSAREYGRGRPNEKLFF	TGCAGTGCTAGAGAGTATGGCCGGGGGCGACCTAATGAAAAACTGTTTTTT
TRBV12-3/TRBV12-4	NA	TRBJ2-3	few	CASSFGDTQYF	TGTGCCAGCAGTTTTGGAGATACGCAGTATTTT
TRBV2	TRBD1	TRBJ1-5	many	CASSERGGRIQPQHF	TGTGCCAGCAGTGAAAGAGGGGGCCGGATTCAGCCCCAGCATTTT
TRBV2	TRBD1	TRBJ1-5	NA	CASIGTVPNQPQHF	TGTGCCAGCATTGGGACAGTACCTAATCAGCCCCAGCATTTT
TRBV7-6	NA	TRBJ1-2	NA	CASSQSGLGYTF	TGTGCCAGCAGCCAATCCGGATTAGGCTACACCTTC
TRBV2	NA	TRBJ1-5	many	CASSVSWNQPQHF	TGTGCCAGCAGCGTCTCCTGGAATCAGCCCCAGCATTTT
TRBV29-1	NA	TRBJ2-1	NA	CSVEGVGGADEQFF	TGCAGCGTTGAGGGGGTGGGGGGCGCTGATGAGCAGTTCTTC
TRBV30	NA	TRBJ2-1	NA	CAWTPGGPGEQFF	TGTGCCTGGACTCCCGGGGGGCCAGGTGAGCAGTTCTTC
TRBV6-5	NA	TRBJ1-3	NA	CASSYGNLLGNTIYF	TGTGCCAGCAGTTACGGGAACCTCCTTGGAAACACCATATATTTT
TRBV4-1	NA	TRBJ2-3	many	CASSYRSSGSSTDTQYF	TGCGCCAGCAGCTATAGATCCAGTGGGTCTAGCACAGATACGCAGTATTTT
TRBV24-1	NA	TRBJ2-7	NA	CATSDGGALGEQYF	TGTGCCACCAGTGACGGCGGAGCTTTGGGCGAGCAGTACTTC
TRBV24-1	NA	TRBJ2-2	NA	CATSDLLPTGELFF	TGTGCCACCAGTGATTTGCTACCGACCGGGGAGCTGTTTTTT
TRBV9	NA	TRBJ1-3	NA	CASSVEGSGNTIYF	TGTGCCAGCAGCGTAGAAGGCTCTGGAAACACCATATATTTT
TRBV19	TRBD2	TRBJ2-1	NA	CASRRGDGYNEQFF	TGTGCCAGTAGACGGGGGGACGGTTACAATGAGCAGTTCTTC
TRBV19	NA	TRBJ2-1	NA	CASRSPPGDNEQFF	TGTGCCAGTAGATCGCCACCAGGAGACAATGAGCAGTTCTTC
TRBV2	NA	TRBJ1-2	NA	CASSDIQYGYTF	TGTGCCAGCAGTGATATACAGTATGGCTACACCTTC
TRBV6-1	TRBD2	TRBJ2-1	few	CASRGTSGRVYNEQFF	TGTGCCAGCAGGGGGACTAGCGGGAGGGTCTACAATGAGCAGTTCTTC
TRBV29-1	NA	TRBJ2-5	NA	CSALGEWETQYF	TGCAGCGCCCTGGGGGAGTGGGAGACCCAGTACTTC
TRBV24-1	TRBD1	TRBJ2-6	NA	CATSDTPGQGFTGANVLTF	TGTGCCACCAGTGATACTCCGGGACAGGGATTTACCGGGGCCAACGTCCTGACTTTC
TRBV24-1	NA	TRBJ2-7	NA	CATSAGSLYEQYF	TGTGCCACCAGTGCCGGGTCCCTCTACGAGCAGTACTTC
TRBV9	TRBD1	TRBJ2-1	NA	CASSADRGNEQFF	TGTGCCAGCAGCGCAGACAGGGGGAATGAGCAGTTCTTC
TRBV6-5	NA	TRBJ2-1	many	CASSALLFYNEQFF	TGTGCCAGCTCTGCTCTCCTCTTCTACAATGAGCAGTTCTTC
TRBV7-3	NA	TRBJ2-1	NA	CASSVSRTYNELFF	TGTGCCAGCAGCGTTAGTAGGACCTACAATGAGCTGTTCTTC
TRBV20-1	NA	TRBJ1-2	NA	CSARVWQAYTF	TGCAGTGCTCGTGTCTGGCAGGCCTACACCTTC
TRBV19	NA	TRBJ2-6	NA	CASSIPGPGANVLTF	TGTGCCAGTAGTATACCAGGCCCTGGGGCCAACGTCCTGACTTTC
TRBV19	TRBD1	TRBJ2-3	NA	CASSIFVGTGDTDTQYF	TGTGCCAGTAGTATTTTCGTCGGGACAGGGGACACAGATACGCAGTATTTT
TRBV19	NA	TRBJ2-5	many	CATVRRGTGTQETQYF	NA
TRBV19	NA	TRBJ1-1	many	CASGWGDTEAFF	TGTGCCAGTGGTTGGGGTGACACTGAAGCTTTCTTT
TRBV10-3	TRBD2	TRBJ2-1	many	CAISESGGRSVEEQFF	TGTGCCATCAGTGAGTCCGGCGGGAGAAGCGTTGAGGAGCAGTTCTTC
TRBV5-1	TRBD1	TRBJ2-1	many	CASSSGQGSYNEQFF	TGCGCCAGCAGCTCAGGACAGGGGTCCTACAATGAGCAGTTCTTC
TRBV2	NA	TRBJ2-3	many	CASSDTSITDTQYF	TGTGCCAGCAGCGATACTAGTATCACAGATACGCAGTATTTT
TRBV19	NA	TRBJ2-7	NA	CASSGAITYEQYF	TGTGCCAGTAGTGGGGCCATAACCTACGAGCAGTACTTC
TRBV19	NA	TRBJ1-1	NA	CASSGQGSTEAFF	TGTGCCAGTAGTGGTCAGGGTTCCACTGAAGCTTTCTTT
TRBV2	NA	TRBJ2-3	NA	CASSLKDTQYF	TGTGCCAGCAGTTTAAAGGATACGCAGTATTTT
TRBV2	NA	TRBJ1-5	many	CASNLDGVNQPQHF	TGTGCCAGCAATCTCGACGGAGTAAATCAGCCCCAGCATTTT
TRBV29-1	TRBD1	TRBJ2-1	NA	CSVEGTGQGLGYNEQFF	TGCAGCGTTGAAGGGACGGGACAGGGGTTAGGCTACAATGAGCAGTTCTTC
TRBV5-8	NA	TRBJ2-7	many	CASSFLSGTLSSYEQYF	TGTGCCAGCAGCTTCCTTTCCGGGACCCTGAGCTCCTACGAGCAGTACTTC
TRBV29-1	NA	TRBJ1-1	many	CSVDILRGGEAFF	TGCAGCGTTGATATACTCAGGGGCGGTGAAGCTTTCTTT
TRBV11-1	NA	TRBJ2-1	NA	CASSLQSIWNEQFF	TGTGCCAGCAGCTTACAAAGTATTTGGAATGAGCAGTTCTTC
TRBV29-1	NA	TRBJ2-1	NA	CSVGKSKSGVYNEQFF	TGCAGCGTTGGAAAGTCAAAGTCGGGTGTATACAATGAGCAGTTCTTC
TRBV12-3/TRBV12-4	NA	TRBJ1-1	many	CASSSQGRRINTEAFF	TGTGCCAGCAGTTCACAGGGCCGGAGAATTAACACTGAAGCTTTCTTT
TRBV29-1	TRBD1	TRBJ2-7	NA	CSVIQGADEQYF	TGCAGCGTTATACAGGGGGCGGACGAGCAGTACTTC
TRBV20-1	TRBD1	TRBJ1-2	few	CSARGGQGRGGYTF	TGCAGTGCTAGAGGGGGACAGGGACGGGGCGGCTACACCTTC
TRBV19	NA	TRBJ1-5	many	CASSIQNSNQPQHF	TGTGCCAGTAGTATCCAGAATAGCAATCAGCCCCAGCATTTT
TRBV7-2	NA	TRBJ2-7	NA	CASSRLGRGLGEQYF	TGTGCCAGCAGTCGCCTCGGACGGGGCCTAGGAGAGCAGTACTTC
TRBV20-1	TRBD1	TRBJ1-5	NA	CSASERDREGQPQHF	TGCAGTGCTAGTGAGAGGGACAGGGAGGGTCAGCCCCAGCATTTT
TRBV24-1	TRBD2	TRBJ2-1	NA	CATSASGGFGEQFF	TGTGCCACCAGTGCTAGCGGGGGGTTCGGTGAGCAGTTCTTC
TRBV28	NA	TRBJ1-1	NA	CASSFLAGPMNTEAFF	TGTGCCAGCAGTTTCCTGGCAGGGCCGATGAACACTGAAGCTTTCTTT
TRBV27	NA	TRBJ2-7	many	CASSSELGEQYF	TGTGCCAGCAGTTCCGAGTTAGGCGAGCAGTACTTC
TRBV5-1	NA	TRBJ1-1	many	CASSLAAVATEAFF	TGCGCCAGCAGCTTGGCCGCAGTCGCGACTGAAGCTTTCTTT
TRBV2	NA	TRBJ1-6	few	CATQAGSSYNSPLHF	TGTGCCACCCAGGCCGGGAGCTCCTATAATTCACCCCTCCACTTT
TRBV30	TRBD1	TRBJ1-1	NA	CAWSVLGTGNTEAFF	TGTGCCTGGAGTGTTCTCGGGACAGGGAACACTGAAGCTTTCTTT
TRBV29-1	NA	TRBJ2-7	many	CSATGTPPSDEQYF	TGCAGCGCGACCGGGACACCTCCTTCCGACGAGCAGTACTTC